The 20 T cell receptor beta chains given below trace back to one sample, sequenced in a study of blood T cell repertoires in COVID-19. TCRdb's table, derived via immunoSEQ multiplex PCR, lists solely in-frame clones and lacks some. The data contain tens of thousands of clones, about 87% of them singletons. Sequencing was done on a sample of peripheral blood. The receptors come from a woman in her forties or fifties with acute or convalescent COVID-19.

V usage is TRBV18 and J usage is TRBJ1-5, with TRBD1 matching over 9 bases. Germline CDR1 reads KGHSH; CDR2 reads LQKENI. With 4 bases clipped from V and 2 bases from J, the junction kept 9 bases outside the gene matches. The CDR3 has 17 amino acids. CDR3 nucleotide sequence: TGTGCCAGCTCACTAACAGGGGGCGGGGGCGGCAATCAGCCCCAGCATTTT. Its protein is CASSLTGGGGGNQPQHF.

V and J are TRBV15 and TRBJ2-5, with unresolved D. The CDR3 contains 15 residues. Looked up from germline, CDR1 is LNHNV and CDR2 is YYDKDF (reference sequence). V was trimmed by 0 bases and J by 0 bases, leaving 8 bases between them. The CDR3: CATSRDPHNQETQYF. CDR3 nucleotide sequence: TGTGCCACCAGCAGAGACCCGCACAACCAAGAGACCCAGTACTTC.

This sequence joins TRBV7-9 and TRBJ2-7; a weak D match, TRBD1 (5 bases). Trimming cost V 2 bases and J 3 bases, with 8 bases left between them. This CDR3 has 13 amino acids. CDR1 and CDR2 from the germline V gene are SEHNR and FQNEAQ (reference sequence). The CDR3 spells CASSLQGIYEQYF. The DNA for the CDR3 is TGTGCCAGCAGCTTACAGGGTATCTACGAGCAGTACTTC.

This chain connects TRBV7-9 to TRBJ2-7; TRBD2 is a possible D gene (6 bases). The CDR3 is made up of 14 amino acids. The germline V gene encodes CDR1 SEHNR and CDR2 FQNEAQ (reference sequence). The V end was cut by 1 base, the J end by 7 bases, with 14 bases between. CDR3 bases: TGTGCCAGCAGCTTAGGCGGGGACCCACAAGAGCAGTACTTC. Encoded protein: CASSLGGDPQEQYF.

The V call is TRBV6-6, the J call TRBJ1-2; 7 bases map to TRBD1. This CDR3 region has 15 residues. The trim removed 6 bases at V and 4 bases at J, leaving 11 bases unmatched. Germline V lookup: CDR1 MNHNY, CDR2 SVGAGI (reference sequence). CDR3 loop: CASSQGTVEIYGYTF. DNA for the CDR3: TGTGCCAGCAGCCAAGGGACAGTCGAAATCTATGGCTACACCTTC.

This chain links TRBV28 with TRBJ2-6; no clear D. The CDR3 extends over 15 amino acids. Per germline, CDR1 MDHEN and CDR2 SYDVKM. The V gene lost 5 bases and the J gene lost 2 bases, with 10 bases spanning the gap. CDR3 in DNA: TGTGCCAGCAGTGAGGCTTCAGCTGGGGCCAACGTCCTGACTTTC. It yields the protein CASSEASAGANVLTF.

This clone was found once. The chain joins TRBV6-2 or TRBV6-3 to TRBJ1-5; a weak D match, TRBD1 (6 bases). Trimming took off 5 bases at V and 0 bases at J, with 11 bases between the two ends. There are 15 residues in the CDR3. CDR1 is MNHEY, CDR2 SVGEGT, per germline. The CDR3 coding sequence is TGTGCCAGCAGTCCAGGGGATTCTAGCAATCAGCCCCAGCATTTT. The encoded protein is CASSPGDSSNQPQHF.

The chain is built from TRBV27 and TRBJ1-5; D not resolved. Trimming took off 3 bases at V and 3 bases at J, with 12 bases between the two ends. Germline V CDR1 and CDR2: MNHEY, SMNVEV (reference sequence). The CDR3 extends over 15 amino acids. The CDR3 coding sequence is TGTGCCAGCAGTTTTACGGGGAGAAACAATCAGCCCCAGCATTTT. Its protein product is CASSFTGRNNQPQHF.

The J gene is TRBJ1-5, the V gene TRBV7-3; D not resolved. CDR1 is SGHTA and CDR2 is FQGTGA in the germline V gene. This CDR3 is 13 amino acids long. V was clipped by 5 bases and J by 0 bases, with 5 bases between them. CDR3 protein: CASSPDSNQPQHF. CDR3 sequence (DNA): TGTGCCAGCAGCCCAGATAGCAATCAGCCCCAGCATTTT.

The chain uses TRBV19 and TRBJ2-7; D uncertain. Germline-derived CDR1 and CDR2 are LNHDA and SQIVND (reference sequence). Trimming stripped 6 bases from V and 0 bases from J, with 12 bases between. This CDR3 has 14 amino acids. The CDR3 here is CASSPRVYSYEQYF. As DNA, the CDR3 is TGTGCCAGTAGCCCCCGGGTGTACTCCTACGAGCAGTACTTC.

The CDR3 region is CASSQDTGGAGKLFF. CDR3 coding DNA: TGCGCCAGCAGCCAAGATACGGGGGGCGCAGGAAAACTGTTTTTT. The V call is TRBV4-1, the J call TRBJ1-4, with a possible D match to TRBD1 (6 bases). The V gene's germline CDR1 is MGHRA and CDR2 YSYEKL. With 0 bases removed from V and 10 bases from J, the gap between germline ends came to 15 bases. The CDR3 contains 15 residues.

The chain employs TRBV5-4 and TRBJ2-7, with D perhaps TRBD1 (7 bases). CDR1 is SGHNT, CDR2 YYREEE, per germline (reference sequence). The CDR3 is 15 residues long. V was pared by 0 bases and J by 2 bases, with 12 bases between. As DNA, the CDR3 is TGTGCCAGCAGCTTGGCGGGGGACAGAACCTACGAGCAGTACTTC. Its translation: CASSLAGDRTYEQYF.

V is TRBV7-3 and J is TRBJ1-1; weak D call: TRBD1 (6 bases). V lost 5 bases to trimming and J lost 1 base, with 17 bases between them. The V gene's germline CDR1 is SGHTA and CDR2 FQGTGA. This CDR3 region has 16 residues. The DNA of the CDR3 is TGTGCCAGCAGCCAATCAGGGCGAGGGGGGAACACTGAAGCTTTCTTT. Protein: CASSQSGRGGNTEAFF. Together with reference TRBV7-3 and TRBJ1-1, the CDR3 gives the full variable domain: GAGVSQTPSNKVTEKGKYVELRCDPISGHTALYWYRQSLGQGPEFLIYFQGTGAADDSGLPNDRFFAVRPEGSVSTLKIQRTERGDSAVYLCASSQSGRGGNTEAFFGQGTRLTVV.

The chain employs TRBV3-1 (or the pseudogene TRBV3-2) and TRBJ1-1, with a tentative D call TRBD1 (6 bases). Germline V gene lookup returns CDR1 LGHDT and CDR2 YNNKEL (reference sequence). V gave up 1 base and J gave up 6 bases, with 12 bases separating them. CDR3 length: 14 residues. CDR3 loop: CASSQAGRGAEAFF. For the CDR3, the DNA is TGTGCCAGCAGCCAAGCCGGCAGGGGAGCTGAAGCTTTCTTT.

This clone was observed many times. CDR3 sequence reads: CASSQKTGGTEAFF. DNA of the CDR3: TGCGCCAGCAGCCAGAAGACAGGGGGCACTGAAGCTTTCTTT. The rearrangement joins TRBV4-1 to TRBJ1-1; 9 bases fit TRBD1. Germline trimming cut 3 bases from V and 4 bases from J; bases unmatched to any gene: 3. The CDR3 covers 14 residues. Germline CDR1 and CDR2: MGHRA and YSYEKL.

The chain joins TRBV27 to TRBJ2-6, with D perhaps TRBD2 (5 bases). The germline V and J ends were trimmed by 4 bases and 0 bases, with 7 bases remaining between them. The CDR3 runs to 15 residues. CDR1 MNHEY and CDR2 SMNVEV come from the germline V gene (reference sequence). The CDR3 loop is CASSWTDSGANVLTF. In DNA form, the CDR3 reads TGTGCCAGCAGTTGGACTGACTCTGGGGCCAACGTCCTGACTTTC.

The gene calls are TRBV7-9 and TRBJ2-7, with 8 bases that match TRBD1. CDR1 is SEHNR, CDR2 FQNEAQ, per germline (reference sequence). V shed 5 bases and J 4 bases; nucleotides not matched to a gene: 7. The CDR3 length is 14 residues. CDR3 bases: TGTGCCAGCAGCCACAGGGGGAGCGGATACGAGCAGTACTTC. Translated, it gives CASSHRGSGYEQYF.

The sample holds a few counts of this clone. V and J are TRBV19 and TRBJ2-7; perhaps TRBD2 as D (6 bases). CDR1 and CDR2 (germline): LNHDA, SQIVND (reference sequence). Trimming pared 0 bases from V and 6 bases from J, leaving 9 bases between. The CDR3 sequence is 13 residues long. The CDR3 sequence: CASSIEVGGEQYF. As DNA, the CDR3 is TGTGCCAGTAGTATAGAAGTCGGGGGCGAGCAGTACTTC.

V and J are TRBV19 and TRBJ1-2; no definite D call. The CDR3 runs 13 residues. Germline CDR1 LNHDA, CDR2 SQIVND (reference sequence). V lost 9 bases and J 6 bases, leaving 17 bases between the germline ends. This CDR3 is CASVTPLLDGYTF. The CDR3 nucleotides are TGTGCCAGCGTAACTCCCCTCTTGGATGGCTACACCTTC.

The rearrangement joins TRBV6-2 or TRBV6-3 to TRBJ1-1, with a tentative D call TRBD1 (6 bases). The V gene's germline CDR1 is MNHEY and CDR2 SVGEGT. The CDR3 covers 13 residues. V was clipped by 5 bases and J by 4 bases, with 11 bases between them. CDR3 residues: CASSDTRGTEAFF. CDR3 DNA sequence: TGTGCCAGCAGTGATACCAGGGGCACTGAAGCTTTCTTT.